A single sample gave rise to the 28 T cell receptor beta chains below, sequenced in a study of OX40 agonist ivuxolimab in advanced cancers. The method was immunoSEQ multiplex PCR; TCRdb's version includes in-frame clones alone and lacks a portion of them. Seen here are around 60,000 clones, roughly 81% observed once, and the top ten hold around 3%. Sequenced here: CD4+ or CD8+ T cells sorted from blood, sampled in a trial of the OX40 agonist ivuxolimab. The receptor source for this set is an adult with an advanced solid tumor such as melanoma, head and neck, liver or kidney cancer.

V is TRBV6-6 and J is TRBJ2-5; no definite D call. Per the germline V gene, CDR1 is MNHNY and CDR2 is SVGAGI (reference sequence). V lost 3 bases and J 1 base, leaving 3 bases between the germline ends. The CDR3 consists of 12 residues. The chain's CDR3 is CASSYIQETQYF. DNA of the CDR3: TGTGCCAGCAGTTATATCCAAGAGACCCAGTACTTC.

This rearrangement joins TRBV11-2 to TRBJ2-5; TRBD1 aligns across 7 bases. J was trimmed by 1 base and V by 1 base; bases with no gene match: 6. The CDR3 covers 16 residues. Per germline, CDR1 SGHAT and CDR2 FQNNGV. The CDR3, as DNA: TGTGCCAGCAGCTTAGTAAGAGACAGGGCCCAAGAGACCCAGTACTTC. Amino acid sequence: CASSLVRDRAQETQYF.

The J gene is TRBJ2-3, the V gene TRBV19; 12 bases line up with TRBD2. CDR1 and CDR2 (germline): LNHDA, SQIVND (reference sequence). With V trimmed by 4 bases and J by 3 bases, 2 bases remained unmatched. The CDR3 has 15 amino acids. CDR3 coding DNA: TGTGCCAGTAGTAAACTAGCGGGGGGTACAGATACGCAGTATTTT. Protein product: CASSKLAGGTDTQYF.

The gene calls are TRBV6-5 and TRBJ2-7, with 12 bases that match TRBD2. CDR3 length: 15 residues. J lost 6 bases, V lost 4 bases, and 7 bases had no gene match. Germline CDR1 reads MNHEY; CDR2 reads SVGAGI. The CDR3 coding sequence is TGTGCCAGCAGTTGGGCGACTAGCGGGAGTAGCGAGCAGTACTTC. Its protein product is CASSWATSGSSEQYF.

The chain is built from TRBV29-1 and TRBJ1-1; TRBD1 is a possible D gene (5 bases). V lost 3 bases and J 5 bases, leaving 16 bases between the germline ends. Germline-derived CDR1 and CDR2 are SQVTM and ANQGSEA. The CDR3 covers 14 residues. The CDR3, as DNA: TGCAGCGTTGAGGATTTTCTGGGGGAAACTGAAGCTTTCTTT. The encoded protein is CSVEDFLGETEAFF.

This clone has only a few counts. V gene TRBV30 combines with J gene TRBJ2-7; D assignment may be TRBD1 or TRBD2 (5 bases each). Germline CDR1 and CDR2: GTSNPN and SVGIG (reference sequence). Trimming left V 3 bases short and J 0 bases short, with 18 bases between. This CDR3 has 16 amino acids. In nucleotides, the CDR3 is TGTGCCTGGAGCTTACCCGGGACCCCGGGCTCCTACGAGCAGTACTTC. It specifies CAWSLPGTPGSYEQYF.

This chain's CDR3 is CAISERGRISEAFF. DNA of the CDR3: TGTGCCATCAGTGAGAGGGGGAGGATATCGGAAGCTTTCTTT. The chain joins TRBV10-3 to TRBJ1-1; possibly TRBD1 for D (6 bases). Germline CDR1 is ENHRY and CDR2 is SYGVKD. The CDR3 length is 14 residues. Trimming cost V 2 bases and J 8 bases, with 15 bases left between them.

The chain uses TRBV9 and TRBJ2-7; unclear D gene. Germline CDR1 is SGDLS and CDR2 is YYNGEE. The CDR3 is 14 amino acids. V shed 4 bases and J shed 0 bases, with 11 bases lying between them. As DNA, the CDR3 is TGTGCCAGCAGCCCCGGACGGAACTCCTACGAGCAGTACTTC. It is translated as CASSPGRNSYEQYF.

This chain connects TRBV28 to TRBJ1-2; TRBD1 aligns across 7 bases. The CDR3 has 15 residues. V trimming: 7 bases; J trimming: 3 bases; junction bases outside the gene matches: 11. The germline V gene has CDR1 MDHEN and CDR2 SYDVKM. This chain's CDR3 is CASISPGTAHYGYTF. The CDR3 region has the DNA TGTGCCAGCATCTCCCCCGGGACAGCTCACTATGGCTACACCTTC.

V usage is TRBV5-5 and J usage is TRBJ1-2; 8 bases align to TRBD1. The V segment lost 4 bases and the J segment 9 bases; nucleotides outside the gene matches: 8. CDR3 length equals 13 residues. Germline CDR1 reads SGHKS; CDR2 reads YYEKEE (reference sequence). The CDR3 DNA follows: TGTGCCAGCAGCCCTGGACAGGGAATGAGCTACACCTTC. Its protein product is CASSPGQGMSYTF. The whole variable domain, filled in from reference TRBV5-5 and TRBJ1-2, reads DAGVTQSPTHLIKTRGQQVTLRCSPISGHKSVSWYQQVLGQGPQFIFQYYEKEERGRGNFPDRFSARQFPNYSSELNVNALLLGDSALYLCASSPGQGMSYTFGSGTRLTVV.

This clone occurred once. The CDR3 protein is CASSEAGKGSEQYF. In DNA form, the CDR3 reads TGTGCCAGCAGTGAAGCGGGGAAGGGAAGCGAGCAGTACTTC. The genes are TRBV6-1 and TRBJ2-7; D ambiguous. The CDR3 covers 14 residues. V was pared by 0 bases and J by 6 bases, with 12 bases between. From germline, CDR1 is MNHNS and CDR2 SASEGT.

The rearrangement uses TRBV15 and TRBJ2-1; TRBD1 agrees at 7 bases. CDR3 length equals 15 residues. Unmatched junction bases numbered 8, after V lost 0 bases and J lost 9 bases. From germline, CDR1 is LNHNV and CDR2 YYDKDF (reference sequence). The CDR3 bases are TGTGCCACCAGCAGAGACATTGTGAACAGGGGTGAGCAGTTCTTC. This codes for CATSRDIVNRGEQFF.

This chain connects TRBV28 to TRBJ1-2; D possibly corresponds to TRBD1 (6 bases). The ends were cut back, 3 bases at V and 5 bases at J, with 16 bases in the middle. Per germline, CDR1 MDHEN and CDR2 SYDVKM. The CDR3 consists of 15 residues. The CDR3 nucleotides are TGTGCCAGCAGTTTTGGTGGGGGGGCGGATTATGGCTACACCTTC. It specifies CASSFGGGADYGYTF.

CDR3 region: CASSFVGSTADTQYF. The CDR3 bases are TGTGCCAGCAGTTTTGTGGGCTCCACGGCAGATACGCAGTATTTT. The J gene is TRBJ2-3, the V gene TRBV28; no firm D call. From germline, CDR1 is MDHEN and CDR2 SYDVKM. V was trimmed by 3 bases and J by 4 bases, leaving 14 bases between them. CDR3 size: 15 residues.

The J gene is TRBJ1-5, the V gene TRBV7-2; no clear D gene. CDR1 SGHTA and CDR2 FQGNSA come from the germline V gene. Trimming cost V 1 base and J 8 bases, with 15 bases left between them. There are 15 residues in the CDR3. CDR3 sequence: CASSLESAAQEPQHF. In nucleotides, the CDR3 is TGTGCCAGCAGCTTAGAATCGGCGGCGCAGGAGCCCCAGCATTTT.

V is TRBV30 and J is TRBJ2-5; weak D call: TRBD1 (6 bases). Germline CDR1 reads GTSNPN; CDR2 reads SVGIG (reference sequence). Deletions cut 2 bases from V and 5 bases from J, with 12 bases between. The CDR3 extends over 13 amino acids. DNA for the CDR3: TGTGCCTGGAGTTCAGGGGATGGGGAGACCCAGTACTTC. It translates to CAWSSGDGETQYF. The whole variable domain, filled in from reference TRBV30 and TRBJ2-5, reads SQTIHQWPATLVQPVGSPLSLECTVEGTSNPNLYWYRQAAGRGLQLLFYSVGIGQISSEVPQNLSASRPQDRQFILSSKKLLLSDSGFYLCAWSSGDGETQYFGPGTRLLVL.

This chain connects TRBV5-4 to TRBJ1-6; the D gene is possibly TRBD1 (5 bases). V lost 4 bases and J lost 6, with 14 bases in between. The CDR3 contains 15 residues. Germline-derived CDR1 and CDR2 are SGHNT and YYREEE (reference sequence). CDR3 region: CASSPRDATNSPLHF. For the CDR3, the DNA is TGTGCCAGCAGCCCGCGGGACGCAACTAATTCACCCCTCCACTTT.

V and J are TRBV10-2 and TRBJ2-3; tentative D call: TRBD2 (5 bases). CDR1 WSHSY and CDR2 SAAADI come from the germline V gene. This CDR3 has 14 amino acids. The ends were cut back, 11 bases at V and 3 bases at J, with 18 bases in the middle. The CDR3 reads CALSSGSITDTQYF. For the CDR3, the DNA is TGCGCCCTTTCGTCGGGGAGTATAACAGATACGCAGTATTTT.

Only a few counts were recorded for this clone. V gene TRBV30 combines with J gene TRBJ1-1; D is unresolved. V lost 6 bases and J lost 1, with 18 bases in between. The CDR3 loop spans 15 amino acids. Germline CDR1 and CDR2: GTSNPN and SVGIG (reference sequence). CDR3 nucleotide sequence: TGTGCCTGCATTCCAAATCCAGGAGCGAACACTGAAGCTTTCTTT. Amino acids: CACIPNPGANTEAFF.

V gene TRBV7-2 combines with J gene TRBJ2-3; D is unresolved. The CDR3 spans 13 residues. Germline V lookup: CDR1 SGHTA, CDR2 FQGNSA. V shed 0 bases and J shed 4 bases, with 5 bases lying between them. The CDR3 here is CASSLALADTQYF. Here the CDR3 DNA reads TGTGCCAGCAGCTTAGCGCTCGCAGATACGCAGTATTTT.

The rearrangement joins TRBV11-2 to TRBJ2-7; D uncertain. The ends were cut back, 5 bases at V and 4 bases at J, with 15 bases in the middle. The CDR3 covers 14 residues. Germline V lookup: CDR1 SGHAT, CDR2 FQNNGV. The DNA for the CDR3 is TGTGCCAGCAGCCGGACCGAGACAAGGTACGAGCAGTACTTC. This sequence encodes CASSRTETRYEQYF. Full variable domain (remainder filled in from reference TRBV11-2 and TRBJ2-7): EAGVAQSPRYKIIEKRQSVAFWCNPISGHATLYWYQQILGQGPKLLIQFQNNGVVDDSQLPKDRFSAERLKGVDSTLKIQPAKLEDSAVYLCASSRTETRYEQYFGPGTRLTVT.

The gene calls are TRBV27 and TRBJ2-3; tentative D call: TRBD2 (7 bases). Germline CDR1 is MNHEY and CDR2 is SMNVEV (reference sequence). V was trimmed by 7 bases and J by 2 bases, leaving 22 bases between them. CDR3 length: 17 residues. For the CDR3, the DNA is TGTGCCAGCAACAGGATGGACGGGGGGCTCCACACAGATACGCAGTATTTT. Its protein product is CASNRMDGGLHTDTQYF.

The rearrangement links TRBV11-3 to TRBJ2-3; TRBD1 matches 7 bases. The germline gives CDR1 SGHNT, CDR2 YENEEA. The CDR3 loop spans 16 amino acids. After removal of 1 base from V and 0 bases from J, the junction contained 4 bases not matched to a gene. CDR3 sequence: CASSLGTGASTDTQYF. CDR3 DNA: TGTGCCAGCAGCTTAGGAACAGGGGCCAGCACAGATACGCAGTATTTT.

The chain couples TRBV7-8 to TRBJ2-3; 8 bases line up with TRBD2. This CDR3 region has 17 residues. Unmatched junction bases numbered 13, after V lost 5 bases and J lost 3 bases. Germline-derived CDR1 and CDR2 are SGHVS and FQNEAQ. CDR3 sequence reads: CASSRSGDAGGTDTQYF. The CDR3, as DNA: TGTGCCAGCAGCCGATCGGGTGACGCGGGAGGTACAGATACGCAGTATTTT.

This chain connects TRBV28 to TRBJ1-3, with a possible D match to TRBD1 (6 bases). The CDR3 has 13 amino acids. Trimming shortened V by 5 bases and J by 8 bases, and 13 bases separated the two germline ends. The germline gives CDR1 MDHEN, CDR2 SYDVKM. The CDR3 sequence: CASSRGGVDTIYF. CDR3 DNA: TGTGCCAGCAGTCGAGGGGGGGTTGACACCATATATTTT.

The chain is built from TRBV4-2 and TRBJ1-2, with D hard to call. Germline V gene lookup returns CDR1 LGHNA and CDR2 YNFKEQ. The CDR3 totals 14 residues. Deletions cut 0 bases from V and 4 bases from J, with 9 bases between. DNA of the CDR3: TGTGCCAGCAGCCAAGATAGAAGTAGCTATGGCTACACCTTC. Translated: CASSQDRSSYGYTF.

The CDR3: CASSRLGLANYNEQFF. In DNA form, the CDR3 reads TGCGCCAGCAGCCGATTGGGACTAGCGAACTACAATGAGCAGTTCTTC. The genes are TRBV4-1 and TRBJ2-1; TRBD2 agrees at 10 bases. The V and J ends lost 4 bases and 3 bases, in that order; junction bases with no gene match: 6. The CDR3 is 16 residues long. Germline assignment: CDR1 MGHRA and CDR2 YSYEKL.

This sequence joins TRBV30 and TRBJ1-2; D perhaps matches TRBD1 (5 bases). V gave up 2 bases and J gave up 8 bases, with 9 bases separating them. Looked up from germline, CDR1 is GTSNPN and CDR2 is SVGIG (reference sequence). The CDR3 contains 11 residues. The CDR3 sequence: CAWSWGDGYTF. The CDR3 coding sequence is TGTGCCTGGAGTTGGGGGGACGGCTACACCTTC. The full variable domain, rest sourced from reference TRBV30 and TRBJ1-2, is SQTIHQWPATLVQPVGSPLSLECTVEGTSNPNLYWYRQAAGRGLQLLFYSVGIGQISSEVPQNLSASRPQDRQFILSSKKLLLSDSGFYLCAWSWGDGYTFGSGTRLTVV.